This entry describes one T cell receptor beta chain. Using immunoSEQ multiplex PCR, the repertoire was profiled, and TCRdb retains in-frame clones only, with some absent. This table holds 100,000 to 120,000 clones, about four fifths found once. V was clipped by 4 bases and J by 8 bases, with 6 bases between them. Germline assignment: CDR1 SEHNR and CDR2 FQNEAQ (reference sequence). This CDR3 is 12 amino acids long. The data are from a study of blood T cell repertoires in COVID-19. As for the study in general: The United States, Italy and Spain supplied acute and convalescent COVID-19 samples. The analysed material was cDNA or gDNA that came from T cells, B-cell-depleted T cells, or PBMCs.

The sample taken for sequencing was peripheral blood. The receptor comes from an older woman with acute or convalescent COVID-19. The chain is built from TRBV7-9 and TRBJ1-6; D is undetermined. CDR3 protein: CASSSVDSPLHF. The CDR3 DNA is TGTGCCAGCAGCTCGGTTGATTCACCCCTCCACTTT.